This T cell receptor beta chain stems from a study of cutaneous CD30+ T cell lymphoproliferative disorder and hepatitis E (dated by TCRdb to the late 2010s). The protocol used for the library was the immunoSEQ multiplex PCR assay. Sourced from immuneACCESS, this table was stored by TCRdb with only in-frame sequences that have V and J called. A share of the clones is absent; for the studies checked, an unresolved V gene accounts for under half, and the remainder has no known explanation. Recorded for this sample are 7,000 to 9,000 clones; 74% of them occurred a single time. Clones ranked in the top ten supply more than 0.9% of the sample. Worth noting for this clone: Its recognized antigen is unknown. Per-base qualities were not stored, and no clone one base away is much larger.

The clonotype comes from a human donor with a cutaneous T cell lymphoproliferative disorder associated with hepatitis E virus. Sequencing was performed on blood.

This receptor carries the CDR3 CASSPGQGNQPQHF. The nucleotide sequence is TGTGCCAGCTCACCAGGACAGGGAAATCAGCCCCAGCATTTT. The sequence joins TRBV18 to TRBJ1-5, and TRBD1 aligns with 8 junction nucleotides. From V the trimming removes 2 bases and from J it removes 4 bases, while the gene matches leave 1 base of the junction unaccounted for. Measured from the cysteine to the phenylalanine, the CDR3 is 14 residues long. Only the CDR3 portion is preserved as DNA: 42 bases, with reading frame beginning at the first base. Sequences KGHSH (CDR1) and LQKENI (CDR2) are obtained from the germline V gene.